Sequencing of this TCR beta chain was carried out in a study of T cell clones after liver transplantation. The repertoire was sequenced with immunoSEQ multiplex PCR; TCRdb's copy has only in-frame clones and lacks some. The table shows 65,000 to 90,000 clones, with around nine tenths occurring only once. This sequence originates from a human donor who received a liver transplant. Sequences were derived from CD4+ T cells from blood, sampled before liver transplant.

The CDR3 nucleotides are TGTGCCAGCAGTGAGCAGGGAGGTACAGATACGCAGTATTTT. It translates to CASSEQGGTDTQYF. This chain links TRBV2 with TRBJ2-3, with D possibly matching TRBD2 (6 bases). CDR3 length equals 14 residues. Germline V gene data show CDR1 as SNHLY and CDR2 as FYNNEI. V was shortened by 3 bases and J by 3 bases, with 10 bases between the two germline ends.